These 7 T cell receptor beta chains originate from one sample sequenced in a study of cytomegalovirus exposure and HLA in healthy donors. Use of 60 Vbeta and 13 Jbeta primers characterized the PCR. The protocol was immunoSEQ multiplex PCR, while the TCRdb copy is restricted to in-frame clones and leaves out a portion. The table has fewer than 250,000 clones, around 80% seen once. The sample consisted of PBMCs. The receptors originated from a man aged 40-50 years in good health and CMV-seronegative.

The V and J genes are TRBV4-3 and TRBJ1-2, with 7 positions matching TRBD1. Germline V lookup: CDR1 LGHNA, CDR2 YSLEER. The length of the CDR3 is 17 residues. The junction had 13 bases not matched to a gene; V was cut back by 4 bases and J by 2 bases. The CDR3 DNA is TGCGCCAGCAGCCTCTGGACAGGCTTTAAAGACAACTATGGCTACACCTTC. Protein: CASSLWTGFKDNYGYTF.

The chain couples TRBV9 to TRBJ2-1; D is perhaps TRBD2 (7 bases). With 1 base removed from V and 5 bases from J, the gap between germline ends came to 13 bases. Germline V lookup: CDR1 SGDLS, CDR2 YYNGEE. This CDR3 has 15 residues. The CDR3 DNA reads as TGTGCCAGCAGCGTAAGGGGGGGCCATGACAATGAGCAGTTCTTC. Its protein product is CASSVRGGHDNEQFF. The whole variable domain, filled in from reference TRBV9 and TRBJ2-1, reads DSGVTQTPKHLITATGQRVTLRCSPRSGDLSVYWYQQSLDQGLQFLIQYYNGEERAKGNILERFSAQQFPDLHSELNLSSLELGDSALYFCASSVRGGHDNEQFFGPGTRLTVL.

A few counts support this clone. The chain employs TRBV19 and TRBJ1-2; possible D gene TRBD1, 5 bases. The length of the CDR3 is 13 residues. V was pared by 5 bases and J by 2 bases, with 9 bases between. The germline gives CDR1 LNHDA, CDR2 SQIVND (reference sequence). CDR3 nucleotide sequence: TGTGCCAGTAGTGCAGGGCGGAACTATGGCTACACCTTC. Its translation: CASSAGRNYGYTF.

This chain joins TRBV5-1 and TRBJ1-2; D gene ambiguous. CDR1 is SGHRS and CDR2 is YFSETQ in the germline V gene. The V end was cut by 4 bases, the J end by 4 bases, with 14 bases between. CDR3 size: 14 residues. The CDR3 sequence: CASSPPGGRYGYTF. The CDR3 bases are TGCGCCAGCAGCCCGCCGGGAGGGCGCTATGGCTACACCTTC.

The rearrangement uses TRBV7-3 and TRBJ2-3; no firm D call. The CDR3 is 15 amino acids. Deletions cut 5 bases from V and 1 base from J, with 13 bases between. CDR1 SGHTA and CDR2 FQGTGA come from the germline V gene. CDR3 region: CASSRGPARTDTQYF. The CDR3 bases are TGTGCCAGCAGCCGCGGTCCGGCACGCACAGATACGCAGTATTTT.

V and J are TRBV7-2 and TRBJ1-6; perhaps TRBD1 as D (5 bases). This CDR3 contains 14 residues. Germline assignment: CDR1 SGHTA and CDR2 FQGNSA. Trimming cost V 2 bases and J 10 bases, with 12 bases left between them. The CDR3 reads CASSLQGLESPLHF. DNA of the CDR3: TGTGCCAGCAGCTTACAGGGTCTGGAATCACCCCTCCACTTT. The variable domain in full, completed from reference TRBV7-2 and TRBJ1-6, reads GAGVSQSPSNKVTEKGKDVELRCDPISGHTALYWYRQSLGQGLEFLIYFQGNSAPDKSGLPSDRFSAERTGGSVSTLTIQRTQQEDSAVYLCASSLQGLESPLHFGNGTRLTVT.

The genes are TRBV7-3 and TRBJ2-1, with 11 bases aligning to TRBD2. CDR1 is SGHTA and CDR2 is FQGTGA in the germline V gene. V was pared by 2 bases and J by 8 bases, with 11 bases of the junction left unmatched. This CDR3 region has 17 residues. The CDR3 region is CASSLGLVAGGPDEQFF. The CDR3 DNA follows: TGTGCCAGCAGCTTAGGTCTGGTAGCGGGAGGGCCGGATGAGCAGTTCTTC.